This TCR beta chain was retrieved from a study of blood T cell repertoires in COVID-19. Study-level background: Spain, Italy and the United States supplied samples that represented acute and convalescent COVID-19.

Profiled with immunoSEQ multiplex PCR; TCRdb holds only in-frame clones, not every one. The table includes about 68,000 clones, 80% to 90% detected once. CDR3 length: 15 amino acids. From germline, CDR1 is SGHRS and CDR2 YFSETQ. J lost 4 bases, V lost 4 bases, and 10 bases had no gene match. This TCR came from a man aged 25 to 40 with acute or convalescent COVID-19. This chain connects TRBV5-1 to TRBJ2-5, with 7 positions matching TRBD1. What was sequenced was peripheral blood. The CDR3 DNA sequence: TGCGCCAGCAGCCAGACAGGGCTAAGGGGAGAGACCCAGTACTTC. This encodes CASSQTGLRGETQYF.